What follows is one TCR beta chain and its context. Its antigen remains unidentified. This sample was taken from a study of cytomegalovirus exposure and HLA in healthy donors. Study conclusions and caveats: A later analysis linked a missense variant in DCLRE1C to the trimming of TCR beta V and J genes. A later analysis reportedly found fewer N-insertions in an Asian-associated ancestry cluster than the roughly 670-donor mean. A classifier reportedly called cytomegalovirus status with high sensitivity and specificity. Per a prior analysis, the majority of TCR beta V segments were productive roughly 87% or roughly 30% of the time.

CDR1 SEHNR and CDR2 FQNEAQ come from the germline V gene (reference sequence). The CDR3 consists of 18 residues. The V gene lost 7 bases and the J gene lost 2 bases, with 24 bases spanning the gap. The PCR had 60 Vbeta and 13 Jbeta primers. Sequencing used immunoSEQ multiplex PCR; TCRdb keeps in-frame clones, though not all of them. The repertoire has 52,000 or so clones, 75% to 80% of them found once; the top ten carry 1.4% to 1.5%. The chain uses TRBV7-9 and TRBJ2-1; weak D call: TRBD2 (6 bases). The specimen sequenced was PBMCs. The TCR was taken from a female donor in good health and CMV-seronegative. This CDR3 reads CASNSPGWPGVPYNEQFF. CDR3 bases: TGTGCCAGCAACTCGCCGGGGTGGCCGGGGGTCCCCTACAATGAGCAGTTCTTC.